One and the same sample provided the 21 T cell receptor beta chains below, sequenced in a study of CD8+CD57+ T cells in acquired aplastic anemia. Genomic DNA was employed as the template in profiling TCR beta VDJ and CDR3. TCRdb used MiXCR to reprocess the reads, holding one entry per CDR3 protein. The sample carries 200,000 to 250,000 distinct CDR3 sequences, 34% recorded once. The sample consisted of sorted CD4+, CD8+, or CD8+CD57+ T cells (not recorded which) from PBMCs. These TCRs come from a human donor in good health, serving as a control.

The CDR3 nucleotides are TGTGCCAGCACTGATTGGGGACGCTCTCCCTACGAGCAGTACTTC. It encodes CASTDWGRSPYEQYF. The rearrangement uses TRBV2 and TRBJ2-1, with D perhaps given as TRBD1 or TRBD2 (5 bases each). The end of the DNA aligns better with TRBJ2-7, so the J call may be wrong. The CDR3 extends over 15 amino acids. Germline V gene sequence: CDR1 SNHLY, CDR2 FYNNEI.

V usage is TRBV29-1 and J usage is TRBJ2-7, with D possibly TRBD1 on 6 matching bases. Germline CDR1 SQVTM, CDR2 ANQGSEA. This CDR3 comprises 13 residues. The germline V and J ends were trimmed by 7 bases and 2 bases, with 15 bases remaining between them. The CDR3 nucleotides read TGCAGCGCCTGGGACACGGAACCCTACGAGCAGTACTTC. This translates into CSAWDTEPYEQYF.

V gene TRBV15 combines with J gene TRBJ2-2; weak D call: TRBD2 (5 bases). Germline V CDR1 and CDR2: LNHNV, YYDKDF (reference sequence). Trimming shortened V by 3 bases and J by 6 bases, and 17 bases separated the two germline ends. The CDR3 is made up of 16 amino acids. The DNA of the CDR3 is TGTGCCACCAGCAGGAGTGCAGCGGATCAGTCCGGGGAGCTGTTTTTT. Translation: CATSRSAADQSGELFF. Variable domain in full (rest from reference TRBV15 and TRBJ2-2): DAMVIQNPRYQVTQFGKPVTLSCSQTLNHNVMYWYQQKSSQAPKLLFHYYDKDFNNEADTPDNFQSRRPNTSFCFLDIRSPGLGDTAMYLCATSRSAADQSGELFFGEGSRLTVL.

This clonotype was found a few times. CDR3 sequence (DNA): TGCGCCAGCAGCCCCGGACAGGGGGTAAGAGAACTGTTTTTT. Its translation: CASSPGQGVRELFF. The chain is built from TRBV4-1 and TRBJ1-4; 10 bases line up with TRBD1. From germline, CDR1 is MGHRA and CDR2 YSYEKL. Trimming took 4 bases from V and 12 from J; bases not matched to a gene: 8. The CDR3 extends over 14 amino acids.

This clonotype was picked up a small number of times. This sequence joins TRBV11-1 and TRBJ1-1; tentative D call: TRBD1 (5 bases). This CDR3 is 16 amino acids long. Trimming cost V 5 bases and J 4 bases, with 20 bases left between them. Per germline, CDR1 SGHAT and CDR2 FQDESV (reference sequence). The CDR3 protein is CASSPATVAGTTEAFF. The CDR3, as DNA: TGTGCCAGCAGCCCCGCCACGGTGGCAGGGACCACTGAAGCTTTCTTT. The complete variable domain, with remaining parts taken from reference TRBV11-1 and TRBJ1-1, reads EAEVAQSPRYKITEKSQAVAFWCDPISGHATLYWYRQILGQGPELLVQFQDESVVDDSQLPKDRFSAERLKGVDSTLKIQPAELGDSAMYLCASSPATVAGTTEAFFGQGTRLTVV.

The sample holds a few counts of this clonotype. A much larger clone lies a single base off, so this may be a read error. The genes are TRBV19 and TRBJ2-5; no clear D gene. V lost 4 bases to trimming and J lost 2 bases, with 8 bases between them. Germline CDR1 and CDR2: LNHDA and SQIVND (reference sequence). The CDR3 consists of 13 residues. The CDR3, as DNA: TGTGCCAGTAGTACAGCACCACAAGAGACCCAGTACTTC. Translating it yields CASSTAPQETQYF.

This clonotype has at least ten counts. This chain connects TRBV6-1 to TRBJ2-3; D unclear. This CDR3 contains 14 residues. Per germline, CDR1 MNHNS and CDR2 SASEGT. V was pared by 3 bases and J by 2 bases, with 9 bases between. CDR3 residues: CASSERQSTDTQYF. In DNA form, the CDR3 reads TGTGCCAGCAGTGAGCGTCAGTCCACAGATACGCAGTATTTT.

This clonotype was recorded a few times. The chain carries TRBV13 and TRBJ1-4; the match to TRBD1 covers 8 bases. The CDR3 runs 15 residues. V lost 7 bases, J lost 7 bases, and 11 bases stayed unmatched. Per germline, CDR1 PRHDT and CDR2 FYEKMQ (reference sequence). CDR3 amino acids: CASTLGTGGVEKLFF. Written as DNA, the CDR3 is TGTGCCAGCACCCTCGGCACAGGGGGTGTTGAAAAACTGTTTTTT.

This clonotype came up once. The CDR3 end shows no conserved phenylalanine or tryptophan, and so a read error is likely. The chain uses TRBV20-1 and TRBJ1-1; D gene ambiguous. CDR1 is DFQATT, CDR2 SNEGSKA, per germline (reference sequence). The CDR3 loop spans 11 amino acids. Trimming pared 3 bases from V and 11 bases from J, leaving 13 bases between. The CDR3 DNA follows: TGCAGTGCTAGTGGGTTCTCAAGGGCTTTCCTT. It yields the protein CSASGFSRAFL.

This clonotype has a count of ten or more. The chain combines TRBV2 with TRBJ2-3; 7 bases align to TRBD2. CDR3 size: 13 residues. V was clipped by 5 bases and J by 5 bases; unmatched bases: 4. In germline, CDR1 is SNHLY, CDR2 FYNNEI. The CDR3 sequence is CASSRGGIDTQYF. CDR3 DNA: TGTGCCAGCAGTAGGGGAGGGATAGATACGCAGTATTTT. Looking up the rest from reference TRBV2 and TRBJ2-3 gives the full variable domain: EPEVTQTPSHQVTQMGQEVILRCVPISNHLYFYWYRQILGQKVEFLVSFYNNEISEKSEIFDDQFSVERPDGSNFTLKIRSTKLEDSAMYFCASSRGGIDTQYFGPGTRLTVL.

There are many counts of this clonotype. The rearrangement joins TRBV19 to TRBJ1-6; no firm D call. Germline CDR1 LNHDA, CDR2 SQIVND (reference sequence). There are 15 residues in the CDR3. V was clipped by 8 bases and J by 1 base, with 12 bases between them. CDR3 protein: CASGLVFSYNSPLHF. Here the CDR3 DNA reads TGTGCCAGTGGGCTTGTCTTTTCCTATAATTCACCCCTCCACTTT.

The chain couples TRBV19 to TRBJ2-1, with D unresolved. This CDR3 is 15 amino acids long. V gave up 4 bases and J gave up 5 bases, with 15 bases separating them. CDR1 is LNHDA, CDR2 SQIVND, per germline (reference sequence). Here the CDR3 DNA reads TGTGCCAGTAGTAGACCCATTTCACCGAACAATGAGCAGTTCTTC. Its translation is CASSRPISPNNEQFF.

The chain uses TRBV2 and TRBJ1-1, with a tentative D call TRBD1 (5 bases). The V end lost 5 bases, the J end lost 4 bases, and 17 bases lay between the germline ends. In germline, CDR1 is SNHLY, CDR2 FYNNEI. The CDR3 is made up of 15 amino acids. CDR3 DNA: TGTGCCAGCAGTTACGGGCAGGGTTATTCCACTGAAGCTTTCTTT. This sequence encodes CASSYGQGYSTEAFF.

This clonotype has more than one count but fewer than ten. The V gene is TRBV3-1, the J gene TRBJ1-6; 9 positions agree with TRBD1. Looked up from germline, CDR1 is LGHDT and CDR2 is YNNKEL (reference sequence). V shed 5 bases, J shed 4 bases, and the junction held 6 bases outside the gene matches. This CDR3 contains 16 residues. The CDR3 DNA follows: TGTGCCAGCAGCTCCGGGACAGGGCAATATAATTCACCCCTCCACTTT. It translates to CASSSGTGQYNSPLHF.

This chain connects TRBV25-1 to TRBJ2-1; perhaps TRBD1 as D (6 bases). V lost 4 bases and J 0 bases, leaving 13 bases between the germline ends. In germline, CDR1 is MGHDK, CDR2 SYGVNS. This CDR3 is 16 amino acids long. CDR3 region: CASSGYRASSYNEQFF. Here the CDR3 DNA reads TGTGCCAGCAGTGGATACAGGGCAAGCTCCTACAATGAGCAGTTCTTC.

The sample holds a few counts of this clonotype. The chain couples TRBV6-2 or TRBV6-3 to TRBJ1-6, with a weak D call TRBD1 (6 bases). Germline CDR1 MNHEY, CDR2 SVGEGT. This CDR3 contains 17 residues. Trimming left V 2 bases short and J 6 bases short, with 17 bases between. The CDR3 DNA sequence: TGTGCCAGCAGTTACACACCGCGACAGGCGGGTAATTCACCCCTCCACTTT. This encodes CASSYTPRQAGNSPLHF.

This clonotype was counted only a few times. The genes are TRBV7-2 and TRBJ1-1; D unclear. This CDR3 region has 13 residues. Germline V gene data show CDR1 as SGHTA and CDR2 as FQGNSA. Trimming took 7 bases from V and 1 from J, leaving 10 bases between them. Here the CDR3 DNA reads TGTGCCAGCAACTCCCGGGGGAACACTGAAGCTTTCTTT. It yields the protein CASNSRGNTEAFF. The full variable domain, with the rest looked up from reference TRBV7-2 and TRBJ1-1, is GAGVSQSPSNKVTEKGKDVELRCDPISGHTALYWYRQSLGQGLEFLIYFQGNSAPDKSGLPSDRFSAERTGGSVSTLTIQRTQQEDSAVYLCASNSRGNTEAFFGQGTRLTVV.

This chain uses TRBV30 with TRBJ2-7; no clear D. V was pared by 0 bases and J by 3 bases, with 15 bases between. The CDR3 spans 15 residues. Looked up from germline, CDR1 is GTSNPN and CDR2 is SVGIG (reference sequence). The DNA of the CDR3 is TGTGCCTGGAGTGTATTCGGTTTTAACAACTACGAGCAGTACTTC. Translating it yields CAWSVFGFNNYEQYF.

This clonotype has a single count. CDR3 bases: TGTGCCAGCAGCTCGGACGGTTACAATGAGCAGTTCTTC. Translation: CASSSDGYNEQFF. This chain joins TRBV7-9 and TRBJ2-1; the D is unclear. The CDR3 has 13 amino acids. The V gene lost 4 bases and the J gene lost 4 bases, with 8 bases spanning the gap. Germline CDR1 reads SEHNR; CDR2 reads FQNEAQ (reference sequence).

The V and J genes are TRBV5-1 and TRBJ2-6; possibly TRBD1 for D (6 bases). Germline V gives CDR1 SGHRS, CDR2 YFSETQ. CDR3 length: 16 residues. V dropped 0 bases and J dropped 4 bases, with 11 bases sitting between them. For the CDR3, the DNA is TGCGCCAGCAGCTTGGACAGGGTGCCCGGGGCCAACGTCCTGACTTTC. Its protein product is CASSLDRVPGANVLTF.

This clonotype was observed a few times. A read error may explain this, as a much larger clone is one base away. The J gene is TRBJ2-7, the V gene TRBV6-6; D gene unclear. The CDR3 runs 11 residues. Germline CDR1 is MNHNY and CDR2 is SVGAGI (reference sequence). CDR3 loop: CASRSHHERYF. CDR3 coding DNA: TGTGCCAGCAGGTCGCATCACGAGCGGTACTTC.